The rows below give T cell receptor beta chains drawn from one sample of a study of blood T cells in healthy people across ages. TCRdb recomputed calls from the 5' RACE reads with MiXCR, one row per CDR3 protein. The sample carries 550,000 to 700,000 distinct CDR3 sequences, 27% recorded once. Material for sequencing was blood. Every receptor here comes from a woman in her seventies in good health. Both conserved end residues are part of each CDR3. Each record gives: J gene, V gene, clone size, D gene, CDR3 protein, CDR3 DNA. A D gene is named only where the DNA matches it firmly. For some rows the clone size is stated as once, few or many, or as a class when expanded; others skip it.

J gene: TRBJ2-5
V gene: TRBV5-1
clone size: .
D gene: TRBD2
CDR3 protein: CASSLVTSGQETQYF
CDR3 DNA: TGCGCCAGCAGCTTGGTTACTAGCGGTCAAGAGACCCAGTACTTC

J gene: TRBJ1-2
V gene: TRBV6-2/TRBV6-3
clone size: few
D gene: .
CDR3 protein: CASSYSGDTFNYGYTF
CDR3 DNA: TGTGCCAGCAGTTACTCCGGGGACACCTTTAACTATGGCTACACCTTC

J gene: TRBJ2-2
V gene: TRBV7-8
clone size: .
D gene: TRBD2
CDR3 protein: CASSLGSGGPHRELFF
CDR3 DNA: TGTGCCAGCAGCTTAGGTAGCGGGGGCCCCCACCGGGAGCTGTTTTTT

J gene: TRBJ1-4
V gene: TRBV3-1
clone size: .
D gene: TRBD1
CDR3 protein: CASSRTGWDEKLFF
CDR3 DNA: TGTGCCAGCAGCCGGACAGGGTGGGATGAAAAACTGTTTTTT

J gene: TRBJ2-5
V gene: TRBV20-1
clone size: .
D gene: TRBD2
CDR3 protein: CSARGPSGGYQETQYF
CDR3 DNA: TGCAGTGCTAGAGGTCCTAGCGGGGGCTACCAAGAGACCCAGTACTTC

J gene: TRBJ2-5
V gene: TRBV7-3
clone size: many
D gene: TRBD1
CDR3 protein: CASSLNGQEQETQYF
CDR3 DNA: TGTGCCAGCAGCTTAAATGGACAGGAGCAAGAGACCCAGTACTTC

J gene: TRBJ1-4
V gene: TRBV5-6
clone size: .
D gene: .
CDR3 protein: CASSADRLGKLFF
CDR3 DNA: TGTGCCAGCAGCGCTGACAGGTTGGGAAAACTGTTTTTT

J gene: TRBJ2-5
V gene: TRBV4-1
clone size: .
D gene: TRBD2
CDR3 protein: CASSRGLAGGSLQETQYF
CDR3 DNA: TGCGCCAGCAGCCGTGGACTAGCGGGGGGCTCCCTCCAAGAGACCCAGTACTTC

J gene: TRBJ2-7
V gene: TRBV6-5
clone size: few
D gene: .
CDR3 protein: CASSYSTGNEQYF
CDR3 DNA: TGTGCCAGCAGTTACTCGACCGGGAACGAGCAGTACTTC

J gene: TRBJ2-5
V gene: TRBV7-2
clone size: .
D gene: .
CDR3 protein: CASSVVGSSYEQHF
CDR3 DNA: TGTGCCAGCAGCGTAGTAGGATCATCCTACGAGCAGCACTTC